This T cell receptor beta chain was obtained from a study of OX40 agonist ivuxolimab in advanced cancers. Study at large: The patients received agonistic anti-OX40 (CD134) antibody ivuxolimab. Study findings and constraints: Blood T cells, both CD4+ and CD8+, expanded clonally by week 6 at 0.1 to 3.0 mg/kg. CD4+ T cells averaged fewer expanded clones than CD8+ T cells.

TCRdb's copy holds only in-frame clones and misses some; the assay was immunoSEQ multiplex PCR. The sample consists of around 65,000 clones, around nine tenths of them appearing once. V gave up 0 bases and J gave up 3 bases, with 12 bases separating them. This CDR3 comprises 15 residues. In germline, CDR1 is SGHAT, CDR2 FQDESV (reference sequence). Individuals having autoimmune disease history or systemic immunosuppression were not enrolled. To note about this clone: Its specificity is unknown.

This chain uses TRBV11-1 with TRBJ2-7; possibly TRBD2 for D (6 bases). The input for sequencing was CD4+ or CD8+ T cells sorted from blood, taken in a trial of the OX40 agonist ivuxolimab. The receptor was derived from an adult with an advanced solid tumor such as melanoma, head and neck, liver or kidney cancer. Here the CDR3 reads CASSLAEGFSYEQYF. CDR3 coding DNA: TGTGCCAGCAGCTTAGCGGAGGGCTTTAGCTACGAGCAGTACTTC. Filled out from reference TRBV11-1 and TRBJ2-7, the complete variable domain reads EAEVAQSPRYKITEKSQAVAFWCDPISGHATLYWYRQILGQGPELLVQFQDESVVDDSQLPKDRFSAERLKGVDSTLKIQPAELGDSAMYLCASSLAEGFSYEQYFGPGTRLTVT.